The 19 T cell receptor beta chains presented below share a single source sample, sequenced in a study of B cell selection in AIRE deficiency (dated by TCRdb to between 2018 and 2020). Library prep was done by the immunoSEQ multiplex PCR assay. The source is immuneACCESS, and TCRdb retained only in-frame sequences with V and J called. Part of the clones is not carried over; for the studies checked, unresolved V genes explain less than half of this, and the remainder is unexplained. The sample table lists about 25,000 clones, approximately 96% of them with a count of one. The ten largest make up 0.2% to 0.25% of the sample. Conventional CD4 T cells were sorted as cells that were CD4+CD127+. The sequenced sample was conventional CD4+ T cells sorted from PBMCs. The origin of the receptors is a human donor with AIRE deficiency.

This rearrangement joins TRBV4-3 to TRBJ2-7; D is perhaps TRBD2 (5 bases). Looked up from germline, CDR1 is LGHNA and CDR2 is YSLEER. Deletions cut 0 bases from V and 2 bases from J, with 11 bases between. This CDR3 is 15 amino acids long. The CDR3 DNA sequence: TGCGCCAGCAGCCAAGAGAGCCGGGGTCCCTACGAGCAGTACTTC. It translates to CASSQESRGPYEQYF.

The DNA for the CDR3 is TGTGCCAGTGGACAGAGCACAGATACGCAGTATTTT. It codes for CASGQSTDTQYF. The chain recombines TRBV19 with TRBJ2-3, with a weak D call TRBD1 (6 bases). In germline, CDR1 is LNHDA, CDR2 SQIVND (reference sequence). V lost 8 bases, J lost 0 bases, and 6 bases lay in between. The CDR3 has 12 residues.

The chain recombines TRBV11-2 with TRBJ2-1; maybe TRBD1 (6 bases). CDR3 length: 12 amino acids. V was pared by 5 bases and J by 9 bases, with 11 bases between. Germline CDR1 SGHAT, CDR2 FQNNGV. This CDR3 reads CASSQDRTEQFF. CDR3 nucleotides: TGTGCCAGCAGCCAAGACAGGACTGAGCAGTTCTTC.

V is TRBV30 and J is TRBJ1-3; D perhaps matches TRBD1 (6 bases). The CDR3 spans 18 residues. Trimming cost V 4 bases and J 0 bases, with 22 bases left between them. Germline CDR1 and CDR2: GTSNPN and SVGIG (reference sequence). CDR3 protein: CAWIAFPDRTHSGNTIYF. DNA for the CDR3: TGTGCCTGGATCGCCTTCCCTGACAGGACCCACTCTGGAAACACCATATATTTT.

V gene TRBV21-1 combines with J gene TRBJ1-2. TRBV21-1 is designated a pseudogene. CDR3 length: 14 residues. The CDR3 bases are TGTGCCAGCAGCAATGGAACCACTAGCTATGGCTACACCTTC. Protein: CASSNGTTSYGYTF.

The chain combines TRBV18 with TRBJ2-7, with 8 bases lining up with TRBD2. After removal of 3 bases from V and 1 base from J, the junction contained 14 bases not matched to a gene. This CDR3 is built from 18 residues. CDR1 is KGHSH, CDR2 LQKENI, per germline. DNA of the CDR3: TGTGCCAGCTCACCCCTGCCGGGAGGTACTAGCGGTTCCTACGAGCAGTACTTC. Translating gives CASSPLPGGTSGSYEQYF.

This clone was seen once. The chain uses TRBV2 and TRBJ1-4, with D perhaps TRBD1 (5 bases). Per germline, CDR1 SNHLY and CDR2 FYNNEI. The V end was cut by 5 bases, the J end by 8 bases, with 12 bases between. The CDR3 has 13 residues. CDR3 DNA sequence: TGTGCCAGCAGTCCCCGGGACGGAGAAAAACTGTTTTTT. Translation gives CASSPRDGEKLFF.

The genes are TRBV4-3 and TRBJ2-7, with 13 positions matching TRBD2. The CDR3 extends over 19 amino acids. CDR1 and CDR2 from the germline V gene are LGHNA and YSLEER. The junction had 8 bases not matched to a gene; V was cut back by 0 bases and J by 0 bases. The CDR3 spells CASSQDTSGRADTSYEQYF. CDR3 nucleotides: TGCGCCAGCAGCCAAGATACTAGCGGGAGGGCCGATACCTCCTACGAGCAGTACTTC.

The rearrangement uses TRBV28 and TRBJ2-1; 10 bases line up with TRBD2. The CDR3 spans 16 residues. J gave up 4 bases and V 8 bases, and 11 bases lay outside the gene matches. Germline V gene sequence: CDR1 MDHEN, CDR2 SYDVKM. The chain's CDR3 is CASSSGIAGGYNEQFF. The CDR3 coding sequence is TGTGCCAGCTCATCTGGAATAGCGGGAGGTTACAATGAGCAGTTCTTC.

The chain employs TRBV7-9 and TRBJ2-7; 8 positions match TRBD2. V dropped 4 bases and J dropped 1; count of bases not matched to a gene: 3. CDR3 length: 14 residues. Germline CDR1 and CDR2: SEHNR and FQNEAQ (reference sequence). CDR3 sequence: CASSSRGGSYEQYF. The CDR3 DNA is TGTGCCAGCAGCTCCCGGGGGGGATCCTACGAGCAGTACTTC.

The chain is built from TRBV19 and TRBJ2-2; 8 bases map to TRBD2. V lost 7 bases, J lost 7 bases, and 17 bases stayed unmatched. The CDR3 loop spans 17 amino acids. Germline-derived CDR1 and CDR2 are LNHDA and SQIVND (reference sequence). The CDR3 is CASKVGAGDLGIGELFF. The CDR3 region has the DNA TGTGCCAGTAAAGTCGGAGCGGGAGACCTCGGGATCGGGGAGCTGTTTTTT.

The rearrangement uses TRBV10-3 and TRBJ2-1; unclear D gene. The CDR3 runs to 15 residues. V lost 2 bases and J lost 5, with 13 bases in between. CDR1 and CDR2 from the germline V gene are ENHRY and SYGVKD. CDR3 sequence: CAISEPEIRHNEQFF. The CDR3 DNA is TGTGCCATCAGTGAGCCGGAAATTAGGCACAATGAGCAGTTCTTC.

The chain uses TRBV28 and TRBJ2-7; weak D call: TRBD2 (6 bases). The V end lost 6 bases, the J end lost 3 bases, and 15 bases lay between the germline ends. The CDR3 runs to 14 residues. The germline CDR1 and CDR2 sequences are MDHEN and SYDVKM. The CDR3 DNA follows: TGTGCCAGCAGCCCCGGGACTTCTCTCTACGAGCAGTACTTC. Translating gives CASSPGTSLYEQYF.

The rearrangement links TRBV6-5 to TRBJ2-7; 8 bases align to TRBD2. Germline values: CDR1 MNHEY, CDR2 SVGAGI. V gave up 2 bases and J gave up 1 base; unmatched junction bases: 4. The CDR3 covers 15 residues. This CDR3 reads CASSYRIAGSYEQYF. The CDR3 DNA is TGTGCCAGCAGTTACAGGATAGCGGGATCCTACGAGCAGTACTTC.

The chain carries TRBV5-4 and TRBJ1-1; D is undetermined. Germline values: CDR1 SGHNT, CDR2 YYREEE (reference sequence). CDR3 length: 13 residues. The ends were cut back, 0 bases at V and 4 bases at J, with 7 bases in the middle. CDR3 sequence (DNA): TGTGCCAGCAGCTTGGCTGCGTTCACTGAAGCTTTCTTT. Translation gives CASSLAAFTEAFF. Full variable domain (rest looked up from reference TRBV5-4 and TRBJ1-1): ETGVTQSPTHLIKTRGQQVTLRCSSQSGHNTVSWYQQALGQGPQFIFQYYREEENGRGNFPPRFSGLQFPNYSSELNVNALELDDSALYLCASSLAAFTEAFFGQGTRLTVV.

The chain links TRBV28 to TRBJ2-5; D ambiguous. Trimming stripped 3 bases from V and 4 bases from J, with 9 bases between. The germline V gene encodes CDR1 MDHEN and CDR2 SYDVKM. This CDR3 contains 13 residues. Here the CDR3 reads CASSFLGGETQYF. In DNA form, the CDR3 reads TGTGCCAGCAGTTTCCTAGGCGGAGAGACCCAGTACTTC.

The CDR3 DNA sequence: TGTGCCAGCAGTTCGGCCGGGACAGGGATCCTGGGCTACACCTTC. Translating it yields CASSSAGTGILGYTF. The V and J genes are TRBV6-5 and TRBJ1-2; 9 positions match TRBD1. There are 15 residues in the CDR3. Trimming removed 4 bases from V and 8 bases from J; junction bases left unmatched: 11. Germline values: CDR1 MNHEY, CDR2 SVGAGI.

The rearrangement links TRBV2 to TRBJ2-4; D not resolved. There are 15 residues in the CDR3. CDR1 SNHLY and CDR2 FYNNEI come from the germline V gene. V was pared by 5 bases and J by 0 bases, with 11 bases between. The CDR3 nucleotides are TGTGCCAGCAGTTACGACGAATTAGCCAAAAACATTCAGTACTTC. It translates to CASSYDELAKNIQYF.

The V gene is TRBV2, the J gene TRBJ2-1; D is unclear. From germline, CDR1 is SNHLY and CDR2 FYNNEI. Trimming left V 0 bases short and J 6 bases short, with 6 bases between. The CDR3 totals 13 residues. The CDR3 DNA reads TGTGCCAGCAGTGAAGCGCTCGTCAATGAGCAGTTCTTC. Translation: CASSEALVNEQFF.